What follows are 25 T cell receptor beta chains derived from one specimen sequenced in a study of cytotoxic CD8 clonotypes in ibrutinib-treated CLL. Sequencing was performed with immunoSEQ multiplex PCR; in TCRdb, only in-frame clones are kept and a portion is missing. The sample lists about 24,000 clones, more than 65% occurring once. Specimen: PBMCs, collected after 12 months of ibrutinib treatment. These receptor sequences come from a human donor with chronic lymphocytic leukemia.

The rearrangement joins TRBV6-5 to TRBJ2-7; D is unresolved. The ends were cut back, 4 bases at V and 6 bases at J, with 22 bases in the middle. Germline values: CDR1 MNHEY, CDR2 SVGAGI. This CDR3 spans 16 amino acids. As DNA, the CDR3 is TGTGCCAGCAGTTTGACTGGTGAAAGCAGTCGGGTCGAGCAGTACTTC. This encodes CASSLTGESSRVEQYF.

This chain connects TRBV2 to TRBJ2-7; 7 bases map to TRBD1. The CDR3 is made up of 14 amino acids. Germline-derived CDR1 and CDR2 are SNHLY and FYNNEI. V was pared by 5 bases and J by 0 bases, with 4 bases of the junction left unmatched. The CDR3 loop is CASSRTGASYEQYF. In DNA form, the CDR3 reads TGTGCCAGCAGTCGGACAGGAGCCTCCTACGAGCAGTACTTC. Using reference TRBV2 and TRBJ2-7 for the parts outside the CDR3, the full variable domain is EPEVTQTPSHQVTQMGQEVILRCVPISNHLYFYWYRQILGQKVEFLVSFYNNEISEKSEIFDDQFSVERPDGSNFTLKIRSTKLEDSAMYFCASSRTGASYEQYFGPGTRLTVT.

The rearrangement links TRBV5-8 to TRBJ2-7; D remains unclear. The CDR3 runs 14 residues. CDR1 and CDR2 (germline): SGHTS, YDEGEE. Trimming took 3 bases from V and 0 from J, leaving 10 bases between them. CDR3 residues: CASSSSQLSYEQYF. The CDR3 region has the DNA TGTGCCAGCAGCTCTAGTCAGCTCTCCTACGAGCAGTACTTC.

This clone occurred a few times. The gene calls are TRBV6-5 and TRBJ1-2; D may be TRBD1 (6 bases). V shed 8 bases and J shed 10 bases, with 20 bases lying between them. CDR3 length equals 13 residues. The germline CDR1 and CDR2 sequences are MNHEY and SVGAGI. CDR3 sequence reads: CASARGLSGNYTF. The CDR3 DNA reads as TGTGCCAGCGCCAGGGGCTTGTCCGGGAACTACACCTTC.

V usage is TRBV5-1 and J usage is TRBJ2-1; D is unresolved. The CDR3 runs 11 residues. CDR1 and CDR2 from the germline V gene are SGHRS and YFSETQ. V shed 3 bases and J shed 12 bases, with 10 bases lying between them. Written as DNA, the CDR3 is TGCGCCAGCAGCTACGGGCCCATGCAGTTCTTC. It yields the protein CASSYGPMQFF.

V is TRBV30 and J is TRBJ2-3; D remains ambiguous. V lost 3 bases, J lost 5 bases, and 9 bases lay in between. This CDR3 is built from 12 residues. Germline V gene sequence: CDR1 GTSNPN, CDR2 SVGIG (reference sequence). CDR3 DNA sequence: TGTGCCTGGAGGAGCGTCGGAGATACGCAGTATTTT. It is translated as CAWRSVGDTQYF.

This clone was detected a few times. The chain combines TRBV5-1 with TRBJ2-7; perhaps TRBD1 as D (6 bases). V lost 3 bases to trimming and J lost 0 bases, with 16 bases between them. The CDR3 runs 16 residues. The germline V gene encodes CDR1 SGHRS and CDR2 YFSETQ. For the CDR3, the DNA is TGCGCCAGCAGCTCAGGGGCGGCTCGAAGCTCCTACGAGCAGTACTTC. Translation: CASSSGAARSSYEQYF.

The chain combines TRBV7-2 with TRBJ2-5; D call uncertain. V lost 5 bases and J lost 2, with 6 bases in between. The V gene's germline CDR1 is SGHTA and CDR2 FQGNSA. The CDR3 runs 12 residues. The CDR3 sequence: CASSPKQETQYF. As DNA, the CDR3 is TGTGCCAGCAGCCCGAAACAAGAGACCCAGTACTTC.

The rearrangement uses TRBV30 and TRBJ2-5; 7 bases map to TRBD1. Germline CDR1 is GTSNPN and CDR2 is SVGIG (reference sequence). The CDR3 spans 13 residues. V shed 6 bases and J 5 bases; nucleotides not matched to a gene: 9. CDR3 residues: CACYERGLETQYF. CDR3 in DNA: TGTGCCTGCTACGAGAGGGGGCTGGAGACCCAGTACTTC.

This rearrangement joins TRBV10-2 to TRBJ2-7; 9 nucleotides agree with TRBD1. Germline CDR1 is WSHSY and CDR2 is SAAADI. V gave up 6 bases and J gave up 4 bases; unmatched junction bases: 7. The length of the CDR3 is 14 residues. CDR3 amino acids: CASSGQGRMYEQYF. CDR3 DNA: TGCGCCAGCAGCGGACAGGGGAGGATGTACGAGCAGTACTTC.

For the CDR3, the DNA is TGTGCCAGCAGCTTAGGGGGGATCCTCTATGGCTACACCTTC. Amino acid sequence: CASSLGGILYGYTF. The V and J genes are TRBV11-2 and TRBJ1-2; a possible D gene is TRBD1 (5 bases). This CDR3 contains 14 residues. Germline loops: CDR1 SGHAT, CDR2 FQNNGV. Trimming stripped 1 base from V and 4 bases from J, with 10 bases between.

The chain's CDR3 is CASSYPPDRGRGETQYF. The CDR3, as DNA: TGTGCCAGCAGCTACCCACCTGACAGGGGGAGGGGAGAGACCCAGTACTTC. The chain uses TRBV27 and TRBJ2-5; 9 positions agree with TRBD1. V lost 6 bases, J lost 4 bases, and 15 bases stayed unmatched. This CDR3 is 17 amino acids long. CDR1 MNHEY and CDR2 SMNVEV come from the germline V gene (reference sequence).

The chain employs TRBV7-2 and TRBJ2-7, with 10 positions matching TRBD1. The CDR3 loop spans 15 amino acids. Trimming removed 5 bases from V and 5 bases from J; junction bases left unmatched: 9. Germline V gene data show CDR1 as SGHTA and CDR2 as FQGNSA. The CDR3 reads CASSPRGQGFHEQYF. For the CDR3, the DNA is TGTGCCAGCAGCCCGAGGGGACAGGGGTTCCACGAGCAGTACTTC.

The sample holds a few counts of this clone. The V call is TRBV2, the J call TRBJ1-5; no firm D call. The germline CDR1 and CDR2 sequences are SNHLY and FYNNEI. Trimming took off 3 bases at V and 3 bases at J, with 9 bases between the two ends. This CDR3 has 14 residues. For the CDR3, the DNA is TGTGCCAGCAGTGATCGCGGAACCAATCAGCCCCAGCATTTT. It is translated as CASSDRGTNQPQHF.

V gene TRBV6-1 combines with J gene TRBJ2-5; TRBD1 is a possible D gene (7 bases). Trimming removed 2 bases from V and 2 bases from J, with 15 bases in between. This CDR3 contains 16 residues. CDR1 is MNHNS and CDR2 is SASEGT in the germline V gene. CDR3 DNA: TGTGCCAGCAGTGAAATCAGGGGGGTTATTCAAGAGACCCAGTACTTC. Amino acid sequence: CASSEIRGVIQETQYF.

The chain links TRBV5-1 to TRBJ2-3, with 7 bases lining up with TRBD2. Looked up from germline, CDR1 is SGHRS and CDR2 is YFSETQ. The trim removed 0 bases at V and 1 base at J, leaving 2 bases unmatched. The CDR3 is made up of 15 amino acids. The CDR3 sequence: CASSLAGGGTDTQYF. As DNA, the CDR3 is TGCGCCAGCAGCTTGGCGGGGGGAGGCACAGATACGCAGTATTTT.

This chain uses TRBV13 with TRBJ1-5; D is possibly TRBD1 (5 bases). In germline, CDR1 is PRHDT, CDR2 FYEKMQ (reference sequence). V was clipped by 3 bases and J by 3 bases, with 6 bases between them. The CDR3 is 13 residues long. As DNA, the CDR3 is TGTGCCAGCAGCTTGGGGCCCAATCAGCCCCAGCATTTT. It encodes CASSLGPNQPQHF.

The V gene is TRBV5-5, the J gene TRBJ1-1; no reliable D call. The CDR3 contains 15 residues. The V end lost 0 bases, the J end lost 2 bases, and 11 bases lay between the germline ends. The germline V gene encodes CDR1 SGHKS and CDR2 YYEKEE (reference sequence). DNA for the CDR3: TGTGCCAGCAGCTTGGGGAGGGCTCAAAACACTGAAGCTTTCTTT. Residues: CASSLGRAQNTEAFF.

The genes are TRBV29-1 and TRBJ2-3; the D is unclear. The CDR3 consists of 14 residues. V lost 1 base and J 8 bases, leaving 16 bases between the germline ends. In germline, CDR1 is SQVTM, CDR2 ANQGSEA. The DNA of the CDR3 is TGCAGCGTTGAAGCGGATGAGGCCCCAGGTACGCAGTATTTT. As protein: CSVEADEAPGTQYF.

V gene TRBV6-4 combines with J gene TRBJ1-1; a possible D gene is TRBD1 (6 bases). With 7 bases removed from V and 1 base from J, the gap between germline ends came to 28 bases. Germline CDR1 MRHNA, CDR2 SNTAGT. CDR3 length: 19 residues. As DNA, the CDR3 is TGTGCCAGCATCATGTCCTTTGAACCACCCCAGGGGAGGAACACTGAAGCTTTCTTT. Amino acids: CASIMSFEPPQGRNTEAFF.

The chain couples TRBV9 to TRBJ1-6, with a weak D call TRBD1 (6 bases). This CDR3 is 16 amino acids long. V lost 0 bases and J 7 bases, leaving 14 bases between the germline ends. Germline assignment: CDR1 SGDLS and CDR2 YYNGEE. CDR3 in DNA: TGTGCCAGCAGCGTAGCTGGGGCAGGGGCAAATTCACCCCTCCACTTT. It encodes CASSVAGAGANSPLHF.

The chain recombines TRBV5-1 with TRBJ2-5, with D tentatively TRBD1 (5 bases). CDR3 size: 15 residues. Per germline, CDR1 SGHRS and CDR2 YFSETQ. V was clipped by 5 bases and J by 1 base, with 15 bases between them. CDR3 region: CASSRQTSFQETQYF. The CDR3 nucleotides are TGCGCCAGCAGTAGACAGACCAGCTTCCAAGAGACCCAGTACTTC.

This clone was recorded only once. V gene TRBV19 combines with J gene TRBJ1-4; D is ambiguous. V was cut by 6 bases and J by 8 bases, with 10 bases left in between. The germline gives CDR1 LNHDA, CDR2 SQIVND (reference sequence). The CDR3 totals 12 residues. The CDR3 loop is CASRFVGEKLFF. The CDR3 coding sequence is TGTGCCAGTAGGTTTGTGGGAGAAAAACTGTTTTTT.

This sequence joins TRBV5-1 and TRBJ2-3; 7 nucleotides line up with TRBD2. The CDR3 has 15 amino acids. CDR1 and CDR2 from the germline V gene are SGHRS and YFSETQ. The trim removed 2 bases at V and 1 base at J, leaving 4 bases unmatched. The CDR3 DNA sequence: TGCGCCAGCAGCTTAACAGCGGGGCGCACAGATACGCAGTATTTT. As protein: CASSLTAGRTDTQYF.

The rearrangement uses TRBV9 and TRBJ2-3; 10 bases are a match to TRBD2. This CDR3 region has 16 residues. The germline V gene has CDR1 SGDLS and CDR2 YYNGEE. V shed 4 bases, J shed 3 bases, and the junction held 8 bases outside the gene matches. The CDR3 sequence is CASSTIAGGGTDTQYF. CDR3 bases: TGTGCCAGCAGCACCATAGCGGGGGGCGGGACAGATACGCAGTATTTT.